This TCR beta chain comes out of a study of CXCR3-negative and CXCR3-positive naive CD8 T cells. Overall study results and limits: Surface CD5 was comparable between naive subsets; TCR strength was inferred from TRB CDR3 properties. Diversity in memory CD8+ cells fell much lower than the comparably high levels seen in both naive subsets. Researchers report that CXCR3-positive naive cells carry more hydrophobic TRB CDR3s than CXCR3-negative naive cells.

Details on this clonotype: Its target is not known.

UMI-labeled 5' RACE yielded the TRB cDNA libraries. With the 5' RACE reads reprocessed, TCRdb shows one record per CDR3 protein and no DNA. The record lists 50,000 to 65,000 distinct CDR3 sequences, of which the ten most abundant hold 0.7% to 0.95%. Looked up from germline, CDR1 is SGHTA and CDR2 is FQGNSA. The CDR3 is 16 residues long. The V call is TRBV7-2, the J call TRBJ2-5; the TCRdb D gene call, TRBD1, has no DNA to confirm it. The sequenced sample consisted of naive CXCR3+ CD8+ T cells from blood. The sample's subset: CD45RO-CCR7+CD27+CD95- naive CD8+ T cells expressing CXCR3 (TNR3+). This TCR derives from a human donor in good health. Some clones in this sample may be carry-over from other donors' samples. The CDR3 loop reads CASSLVAGETQETQYF.